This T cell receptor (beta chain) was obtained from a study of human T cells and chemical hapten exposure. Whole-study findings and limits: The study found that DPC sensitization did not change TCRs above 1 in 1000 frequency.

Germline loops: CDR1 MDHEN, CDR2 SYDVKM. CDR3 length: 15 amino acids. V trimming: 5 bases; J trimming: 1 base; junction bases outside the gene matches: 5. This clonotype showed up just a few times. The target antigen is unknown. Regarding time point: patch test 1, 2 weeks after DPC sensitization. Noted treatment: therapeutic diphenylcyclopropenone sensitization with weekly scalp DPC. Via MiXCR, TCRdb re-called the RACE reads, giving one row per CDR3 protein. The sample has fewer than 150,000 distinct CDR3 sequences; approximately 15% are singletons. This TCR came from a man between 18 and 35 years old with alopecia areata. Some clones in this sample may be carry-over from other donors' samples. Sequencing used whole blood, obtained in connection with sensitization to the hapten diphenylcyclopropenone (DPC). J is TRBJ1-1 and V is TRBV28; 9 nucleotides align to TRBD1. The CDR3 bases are TGTGCCAGCAGTCCCACGGGACAGGGGAACACTGAAGCTTTCTTT. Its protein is CASSPTGQGNTEAFF.